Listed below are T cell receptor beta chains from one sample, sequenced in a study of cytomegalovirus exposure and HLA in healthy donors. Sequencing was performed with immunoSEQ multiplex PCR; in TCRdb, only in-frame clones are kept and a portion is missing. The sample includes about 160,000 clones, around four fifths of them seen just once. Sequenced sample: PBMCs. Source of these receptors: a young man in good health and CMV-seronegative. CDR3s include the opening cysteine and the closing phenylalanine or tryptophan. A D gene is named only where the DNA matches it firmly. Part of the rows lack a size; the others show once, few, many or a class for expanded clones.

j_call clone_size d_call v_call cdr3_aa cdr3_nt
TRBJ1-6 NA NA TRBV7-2 CASSPSAGLYNSPLHF TGTGCCAGCAGCCCCTCGGCGGGACTCTATAATTCACCCCTCCACTTT
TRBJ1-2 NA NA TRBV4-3 CASSQVTGNGYGYTF TGCGCCAGCAGCCAAGTTACAGGGAACGGCTATGGCTACACCTTC
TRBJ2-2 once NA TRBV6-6 CASRREVTGELFF TGTGCCAGCCGGAGGGAGGTCACCGGGGAGCTGTTTTTT
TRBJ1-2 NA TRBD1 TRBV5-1 CASSSAGGAEVGYTF TGCGCCAGCAGCTCCGCAGGGGGCGCCGAAGTTGGCTACACCTTC
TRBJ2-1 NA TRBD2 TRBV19 CASSTPPRTSSEGRFGRGEQFF TGTGCCAGTAGTACCCCCCCTCGGACTAGTAGTGAAGGACGATTCGGGCGCGGTGAGCAGTTCTTC
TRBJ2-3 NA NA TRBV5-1 CASSLLSGSTDTQYF TGCGCCAGCAGCTTGTTGTCAGGGAGCACAGATACGCAGTATTTT
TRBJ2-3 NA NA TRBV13 CASSSTTGSSVDTQYF TGTGCCAGCAGCTCGACCACGGGAAGCTCTGTAGATACGCAGTATTTT
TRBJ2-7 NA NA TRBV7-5 CARSSPGQGTSYEQYF TGTGCCAGAAGCTCCCCCGGACAGGGAACATCGTACGAGCAGTACTTC
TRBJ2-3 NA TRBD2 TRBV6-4 CASSESLAGDTQYF TGTGCCAGCAGTGAGTCGCTAGCGGGGGATACGCAGTATTTT
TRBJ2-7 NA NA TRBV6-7 CASSSSEGGREQYF TGTGCCAGCAGTTCGTCGGAAGGGGGACGCGAGCAGTACTTC
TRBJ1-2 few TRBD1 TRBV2 CASRSQGAGYGYTF TGTGCCAGCAGGTCACAGGGGGCGGGTTATGGCTACACCTTC
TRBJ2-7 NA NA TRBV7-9 CASSPPEQVPYEQYF TGTGCCAGCAGCCCGCCGGAACAGGTACCCTACGAGCAGTACTTC
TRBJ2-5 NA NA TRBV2 CASSGTQLWETQYF TGTGCCAGCAGCGGGACTCAACTTTGGGAGACCCAGTACTTC
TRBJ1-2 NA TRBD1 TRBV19 CASSIERTGSGYTF TGTGCCAGTAGTATAGAGAGGACAGGGAGTGGCTACACCTTC
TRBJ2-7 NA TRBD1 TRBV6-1 CASSVDRGGEQYF TGTGCCAGCAGTGTCGACAGGGGAGGCGAGCAGTACTTC
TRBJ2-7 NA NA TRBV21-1 CASSTPQGERVPEQYF TGTGCCAGCAGCACGCCACAGGGGGAAAGGGTCCCCGAGCAGTACTTC
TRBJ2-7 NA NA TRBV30 CAWIESPDGSGNHEQYF TGTGCCTGGATAGAAAGCCCTGACGGGAGCGGAAACCACGAGCAGTACTTC
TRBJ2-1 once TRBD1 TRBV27 CASSLSGQGTSEQFF TGTGCCAGCAGTTTAAGCGGACAGGGTACAAGTGAGCAGTTCTTC
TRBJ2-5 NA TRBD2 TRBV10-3 CAISEGGGQETQYF TGTGCCATCAGTGAAGGCGGGGGGCAAGAGACCCAGTACTTC
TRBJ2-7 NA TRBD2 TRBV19 CASSIVGTTSYEQYF TGTGCCAGTAGTATAGTTGGGACTACCTCCTACGAGCAGTACTTC
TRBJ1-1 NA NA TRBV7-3 CASSSIKNTEAFF TGTGCCAGCAGCTCTATAAAGAACACTGAAGCTTTCTTT
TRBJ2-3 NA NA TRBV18 CASSPPGLPTDTQYF TGTGCCAGCTCACCACCGGGACTCCCAACAGATACGCAGTATTTT
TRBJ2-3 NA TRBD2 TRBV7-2 CASSFGRTSGTDTQYF TGTGCCAGCAGCTTCGGGAGGACTAGCGGCACAGATACGCAGTATTTT
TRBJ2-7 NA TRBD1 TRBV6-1 CASSVPGQRVEQYF TGTGCCAGCAGTGTACCGGGACAGAGGGTCGAGCAGTACTTC
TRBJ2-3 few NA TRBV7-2 CASSFAGGGTDTQYF TGTGCCAGCAGCTTCGCAGGCGGGGGCACAGATACGCAGTATTTT
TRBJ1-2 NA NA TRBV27 CASSLSPDSLYGYTF TGTGCCAGCAGTTTAAGTCCGGACAGCCTCTATGGCTACACCTTC